This T cell receptor (beta chain) was documented in a study of cytomegalovirus exposure and HLA in healthy donors. CDR3 size: 16 residues. The V gene lost 3 bases and the J gene lost 1 base, with 14 bases spanning the gap. Germline loops: CDR1 MNHNY, CDR2 SVGAGI (reference sequence). The PCR used 60 Vbeta and 13 Jbeta primers. The protocol was immunoSEQ multiplex PCR, while the TCRdb copy is restricted to in-frame clones and leaves out a portion. The sample shows about 160,000 clones, about 80% of them seen only once. V usage is TRBV6-6 and J usage is TRBJ2-3, with TRBD2 as a possible D gene (6 bases). Sequenced material: PBMCs. The receptor was isolated from a man in his thirties or forties in good health and CMV-seronegative. The CDR3 loop reads CASSYPVGRGTDTQYF. The DNA of the CDR3 is TGTGCCAGCAGTTATCCTGTCGGGAGAGGCACAGATACGCAGTATTTT.